A single sample gave rise to the 20 T cell receptor beta chains below, sequenced in a study of cytomegalovirus exposure and HLA in healthy donors. PCR amplification relied on 60 Vbeta primers (plus 13 Jbeta primers). Data came from immunoSEQ multiplex PCR; TCRdb stores just in-frame clones and leaves some out. Of roughly 100,000 clones listed, around three quarters are singletons. Material: PBMCs. Receptor source: a man aged 35-49 years in good health and CMV-seronegative.

This sequence joins TRBV6-1 and TRBJ1-1; D is possibly TRBD1 (6 bases). This CDR3 comprises 15 residues. The germline V gene encodes CDR1 MNHNS and CDR2 SASEGT. Trimming shortened V by 6 bases and J by 0 bases, and 14 bases separated the two germline ends. The CDR3 DNA reads as TGTGCCAGCAGAGAGTCGGGACAACTGAACACTGAAGCTTTCTTT. This encodes CASRESGQLNTEAFF.

This clone was seen just once. This chain uses TRBV7-9 with TRBJ1-4; 10 nucleotides line up with TRBD1. Trimming at V came to 5 bases and at J to 8 bases, leaving 8 bases not matched to a gene. The CDR3 loop spans 15 amino acids. Germline V gene lookup returns CDR1 SEHNR and CDR2 FQNEAQ (reference sequence). The CDR3 DNA reads as TGTGCCAGCAGCCTCTTGGGACAGGGGAGGGAAAAACTGTTTTTT. It is translated as CASSLLGQGREKLFF.

The chain has TRBV5-8 and TRBJ2-6; tentatively, D is TRBD1 (6 bases). The length of the CDR3 is 15 residues. The V gene's germline CDR1 is SGHTS and CDR2 YDEGEE. Trimming removed 2 bases at V and 3 bases at J, with 9 bases between. CDR3 in amino acids: CASSLQGFGANVLTF. For the CDR3, the DNA is TGTGCCAGCAGCTTACAGGGTTTTGGGGCCAACGTCCTGACTTTC.

This clone was found a few times. This rearrangement joins TRBV6-1 to TRBJ2-3, with TRBD1 matching 8 bases. The CDR3 loop spans 16 amino acids. Germline CDR1 is MNHNS and CDR2 is SASEGT. Germline trimming cut 4 bases from V and 2 bases from J; bases unmatched to any gene: 8. The DNA of the CDR3 is TGTGCCAGCAGTGCGACCCGGGACAGGAACACAGATACGCAGTATTTT. Its translation: CASSATRDRNTDTQYF.

This clone was seen only a few times. The chain joins TRBV29-1 to TRBJ1-2; 9 positions agree with TRBD1. Trimming at V came to 3 bases and at J to 7 bases, leaving 12 bases not matched to a gene. Looked up from germline, CDR1 is SQVTM and CDR2 is ANQGSEA. This CDR3 region has 15 residues. Here the CDR3 reads CSVEGNGQGLGGYTF. The CDR3 DNA follows: TGCAGCGTTGAGGGGAACGGACAGGGGCTGGGTGGCTACACCTTC. The entire variable domain, with the rest obtained from reference TRBV29-1 and TRBJ1-2, is as follows: SAVISQKPSRDICQRGTSLTIQCQVDSQVTMMFWYRQQPGQSLTLIATANQGSEATYESGFVIDKFPISRPNLTFSTLTVSNMSPEDSSIYLCSVEGNGQGLGGYTFGSGTRLTVV.

This chain links TRBV6-1 with TRBJ1-2; 7 positions agree with TRBD1. Germline V CDR1 and CDR2: MNHNS, SASEGT. This CDR3 comprises 14 residues. V lost 1 base, J lost 5 bases, and 4 bases stayed unmatched. For the CDR3, the DNA is TGTGCCAGCAGTGAAGTCGGCAGGGGGTATGGCTACACCTTC. This encodes CASSEVGRGYGYTF.

This clone has just one count. CDR3 sequence: CASFPGTGSTGELFF. Written as DNA, the CDR3 is TGCGCCAGCTTCCCTGGGACAGGGAGCACCGGGGAGCTGTTTTTT. The chain couples TRBV5-1 to TRBJ2-2, with 9 positions matching TRBD1. Germline loops: CDR1 SGHRS, CDR2 YFSETQ. This CDR3 has 15 amino acids. V shed 7 bases and J 4 bases; nucleotides not matched to a gene: 8.

This clone was picked up a small number of times. The DNA of the CDR3 is TGTGCCTGGAGTCCTAGCGGGTTGGTCTACGAGCAGTACTTC. Protein sequence: CAWSPSGLVYEQYF. The chain carries TRBV30 and TRBJ2-7, with 8 bases lining up with TRBD2. Trimming at V came to 2 bases and at J to 3 bases, leaving 6 bases not matched to a gene. This CDR3 has 14 amino acids. Germline V gives CDR1 GTSNPN, CDR2 SVGIG (reference sequence). Drawing the rest from reference TRBV30 and TRBJ2-7, the complete variable domain is SQTIHQWPATLVQPVGSPLSLECTVEGTSNPNLYWYRQAAGRGLQLLFYSVGIGQISSEVPQNLSASRPQDRQFILSSKKLLLSDSGFYLCAWSPSGLVYEQYFGPGTRLTVT.

The chain recombines TRBV5-1 with TRBJ2-1; 7 bases line up with TRBD1. The length of the CDR3 is 15 residues. J lost 3 bases, V lost 0 bases, and 3 bases had no gene match. Germline assignment: CDR1 SGHRS and CDR2 YFSETQ. CDR3 sequence (DNA): TGCGCCAGCAGCTTGGCGGGACAGAGCTACAATGAGCAGTTCTTC. It yields the protein CASSLAGQSYNEQFF.

This clone was recorded a few times. The V and J genes are TRBV11-2 and TRBJ1-2; TRBD1 agrees at 11 bases. The CDR3 is made up of 15 amino acids. CDR1 and CDR2 from the germline V gene are SGHAT and FQNNGV. The J segment lost 6 bases and the V segment lost 5 bases, leaving 8 bases of the junction unmatched. The DNA of the CDR3 is TGTGCCAGCAGCCCCCCAGGGACAGGGGGACATGGCTACACCTTC. This gives the protein CASSPPGTGGHGYTF.

This clone was seen more than once but under ten times. This chain uses TRBV29-1 with TRBJ2-7; TRBD2 aligns across 12 bases. In germline, CDR1 is SQVTM, CDR2 ANQGSEA. CDR3 size: 14 residues. V was pared by 5 bases and J by 4 bases, with 6 bases of the junction left unmatched. DNA of the CDR3: TGCAGCGTTTCCATCGGGACTAGCGGGTACGAGCAGTACGTC. The encoded protein is CSVSIGTSGYEQYV.

About this clone itself: The same CDR3 arises from other DNA sequences in this sample as well. The chain combines TRBV2 with TRBJ1-1; no clear D gene. Germline-derived CDR1 and CDR2 are SNHLY and FYNNEI. This CDR3 has 14 residues. V lost 2 bases and J lost 0, with 7 bases in between. DNA of the CDR3: TGTGCCAGCAGTGAACAGAACATGAACACTGAAGCTTTCTTT. Translation: CASSEQNMNTEAFF.

The gene calls are TRBV28 and TRBJ1-2; TRBD1 is a possible D gene (5 bases). The CDR3 runs 15 residues. Trimming shortened V by 5 bases and J by 0 bases, and 13 bases separated the two germline ends. CDR1 is MDHEN and CDR2 is SYDVKM in the germline V gene. DNA of the CDR3: TGTGCCAGCAGTCACCAGGGATCTCCTAACTATGGCTACACCTTC. As protein: CASSHQGSPNYGYTF.

This rearrangement joins TRBV18 to TRBJ2-7; 8 bases line up with TRBD1. The CDR3 has 15 amino acids. V shed 3 bases, J shed 3 bases, and the junction held 7 bases outside the gene matches. The germline V gene has CDR1 KGHSH and CDR2 LQKENI. CDR3 region: CASSPAGGMDYEQYF. The CDR3 coding sequence is TGTGCCAGCTCACCGGCAGGGGGCATGGACTACGAGCAGTACTTC.

The V call is TRBV6-4, the J call TRBJ1-2, with TRBD1 matching over 12 bases. Losses at the gene ends were 7 bases for V and 7 bases for J; bases not matched to a gene: 7. Germline CDR1 MRHNA, CDR2 SNTAGT. CDR3 size: 14 residues. The CDR3 DNA follows: TGTGCCAGCAATACGGGACAGGGGGCTGGTGGCTACACCTTC. Its protein product is CASNTGQGAGGYTF.

J is TRBJ1-2 and V is TRBV6-1, with 11 bases identical to TRBD1. This CDR3 has 14 residues. The V and J ends lost 6 bases and 7 bases, in that order; junction bases with no gene match: 7. Germline V CDR1 and CDR2: MNHNS, SASEGT. Here the CDR3 reads CASSPGQGAGGYTF. CDR3 DNA sequence: TGTGCCAGCAGCCCCGGACAGGGGGCAGGTGGCTACACCTTC.

J is TRBJ1-1 and V is TRBV6-5; D gene unclear. Germline CDR1 is MNHEY and CDR2 is SVGAGI. CDR3 length: 13 amino acids. V lost 6 bases and J 5 bases, leaving 13 bases between the germline ends. The CDR3 DNA is TGTGCCAGCAGGCCATTAGCGCAAACTGAAGCTTTCTTT. Translated, it gives CASRPLAQTEAFF.

A note on this clone: Its ends do not fully match the called genes, so a read error is possible. V usage is TRBV7-9 and J usage is TRBJ1-1; no clear D gene. The CDR3 runs 12 residues. Per the germline V gene, CDR1 is SEHNR and CDR2 is FQNEAQ (reference sequence). DNA for the CDR3: TGTTCCAGCAGCTCCCCAGCGGGGTTGGCTTTCTTT. This translates into CSSSSPAGLAFF.

This sequence joins TRBV7-9 and TRBJ2-5; D remains ambiguous. The CDR3 is 14 amino acids. Trimming pared 2 bases from V and 5 bases from J, leaving 12 bases between. Germline values: CDR1 SEHNR, CDR2 FQNEAQ (reference sequence). In nucleotides, the CDR3 is TGTGCCAGCAGCTTAAATAATCCACGGGAGACCCAGTACTTC. Translating it yields CASSLNNPRETQYF.

The genes are TRBV7-2 and TRBJ2-7, with D perhaps matching TRBD1 (6 bases). The germline gives CDR1 SGHTA, CDR2 FQGNSA. The V gene lost 6 bases and the J gene lost 6 bases, with 12 bases spanning the gap. This CDR3 spans 12 amino acids. DNA of the CDR3: TGTGCCAGCAGAAGACAACAGGGCGAGCAGTACTTC. This gives the protein CASRRQQGEQYF. The complete variable domain, with remaining parts taken from reference TRBV7-2 and TRBJ2-7, reads GAGVSQSPSNKVTEKGKDVELRCDPISGHTALYWYRQSLGQGLEFLIYFQGNSAPDKSGLPSDRFSAERTGGSVSTLTIQRTQQEDSAVYLCASRRQQGEQYFGPGTRLTVT.